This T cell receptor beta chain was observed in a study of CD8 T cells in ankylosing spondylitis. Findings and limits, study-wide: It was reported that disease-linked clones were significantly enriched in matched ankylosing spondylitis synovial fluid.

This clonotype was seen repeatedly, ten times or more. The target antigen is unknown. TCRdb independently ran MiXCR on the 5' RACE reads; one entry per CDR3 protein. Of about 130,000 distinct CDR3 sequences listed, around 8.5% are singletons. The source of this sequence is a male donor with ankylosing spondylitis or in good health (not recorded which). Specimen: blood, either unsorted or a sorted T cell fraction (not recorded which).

CDR3 protein: CASSRGGNQPQHF. The CDR3 DNA reads TGTGCCAGCAGCCGGGGGGGCAATCAGCCCCAGCATTTT. The rearrangement joins TRBV12-3 or TRBV12-4 to TRBJ1-5; D possibly corresponds to TRBD1 (5 bases). The CDR3 loop spans 13 amino acids. Trimming removed 6 bases at V and 2 bases at J, with 8 bases between.